This T cell receptor beta chain was documented in a study of T cell responses to AZD1222 COVID-19 vaccine. Sequencing used immunoSEQ multiplex PCR; TCRdb keeps in-frame clones, though not all of them. Here the sample spans some 140,000 clones, roughly 90% being singletons. Germline V gives CDR1 MNHNS, CDR2 SASEGT. The V end lost 2 bases, the J end lost 6 bases, and 23 bases lay between the germline ends. The CDR3 loop spans 18 amino acids. V usage is TRBV6-1 and J usage is TRBJ1-5; D may be TRBD1 (5 bases). The sequence was collected from an adult in good health. The starting material was peripheral blood, obtained on day 0 of AZD1222 vaccination. CDR3 nucleotide sequence: TGTGCCAGCAGTGAATTGATATCAGGGAGCATCCTCGTTCAGCCCCAGCATTTT. It is translated as CASSELISGSILVQPQHF.